Only a few counts were recorded for the clone carrying this T cell receptor (beta chain). Its antigen is as yet unknown. Universal primer sites and UMIs were introduced during 5'RACE template-switching synthesis of TCR cDNA. TCRdb processed the 5' RACE reads anew with MiXCR; each CDR3 protein has one entry. The table includes fewer than 400,000 distinct CDR3 sequences, roughly 10% detected once. The data were taken from a study of T cells after yellow fever vaccination. Trimming took 5 bases from V and 5 from J; bases not matched to a gene: 9. This CDR3 spans 15 amino acids. CDR1 KGHDR and CDR2 SFDVKD come from the germline V gene. Regarding the study as a whole: Post-booster samples contained most primary-vaccination clones (approximately 96% CD4, 88% CD8). Overlap between CD4 and CD8 compartments was detected for a small share of clonotypes.

Source: CD4+ T cells sorted from PBMCs, taken 45 days after the yellow fever booster vaccination. The clonotype was recovered from a man younger than 35 who received the YFV17D yellow fever vaccine. The rearrangement joins TRBV24-1 to TRBJ1-2, with TRBD1 matching over 8 bases. This CDR3 reads CATSGPDRGEYGYTF. The CDR3 DNA sequence: TGTGCCACCAGTGGCCCCGACAGGGGAGAATATGGCTACACCTTC.